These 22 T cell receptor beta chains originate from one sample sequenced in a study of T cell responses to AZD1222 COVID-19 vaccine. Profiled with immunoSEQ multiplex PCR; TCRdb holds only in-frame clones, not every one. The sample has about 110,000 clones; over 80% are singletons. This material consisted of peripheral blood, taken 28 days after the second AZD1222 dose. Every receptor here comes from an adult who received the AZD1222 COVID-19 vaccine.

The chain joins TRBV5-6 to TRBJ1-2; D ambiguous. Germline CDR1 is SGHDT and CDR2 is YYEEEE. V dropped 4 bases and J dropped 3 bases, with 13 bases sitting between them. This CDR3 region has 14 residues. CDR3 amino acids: CASSQTGSYYGYTF. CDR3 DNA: TGTGCCAGCAGCCAAACCGGGTCTTACTATGGCTACACCTTC.

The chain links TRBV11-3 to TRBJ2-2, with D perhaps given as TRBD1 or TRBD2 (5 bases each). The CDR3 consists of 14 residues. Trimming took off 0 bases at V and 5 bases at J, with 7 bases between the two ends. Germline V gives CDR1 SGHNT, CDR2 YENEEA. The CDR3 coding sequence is TGTGCCAGCAGCTTAGATGGGGGAACCGGGGAGCTGTTTTTT. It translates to CASSLDGGTGELFF.

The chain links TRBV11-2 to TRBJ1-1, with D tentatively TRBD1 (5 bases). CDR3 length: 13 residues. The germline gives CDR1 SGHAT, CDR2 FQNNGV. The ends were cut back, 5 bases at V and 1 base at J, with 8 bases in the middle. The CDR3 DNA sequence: TGTGCCAGCAGCGCCGGGACGAACACTGAAGCTTTCTTT. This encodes CASSAGTNTEAFF.

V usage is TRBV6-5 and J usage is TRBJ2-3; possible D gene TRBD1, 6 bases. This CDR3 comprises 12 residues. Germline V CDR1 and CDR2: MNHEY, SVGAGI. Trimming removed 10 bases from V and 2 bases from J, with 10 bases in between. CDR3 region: CAIRDNTDTQYF. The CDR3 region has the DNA TGTGCCATCCGGGACAACACAGATACGCAGTATTTT.

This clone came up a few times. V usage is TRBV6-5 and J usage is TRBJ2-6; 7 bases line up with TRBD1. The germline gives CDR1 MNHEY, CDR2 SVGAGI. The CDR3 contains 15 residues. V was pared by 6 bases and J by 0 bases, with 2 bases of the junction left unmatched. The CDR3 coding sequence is TGTGCCAGCAGGGCAGGGGGCTCTGGGGCCAACGTCCTGACTTTC. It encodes CASRAGGSGANVLTF.

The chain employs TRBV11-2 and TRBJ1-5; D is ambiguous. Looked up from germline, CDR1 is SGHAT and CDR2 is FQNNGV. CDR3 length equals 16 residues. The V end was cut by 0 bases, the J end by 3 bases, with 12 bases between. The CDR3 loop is CASSLDPGRHNQPQHF. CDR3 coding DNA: TGTGCCAGCAGCTTAGATCCCGGCCGGCACAATCAGCCCCAGCATTTT.

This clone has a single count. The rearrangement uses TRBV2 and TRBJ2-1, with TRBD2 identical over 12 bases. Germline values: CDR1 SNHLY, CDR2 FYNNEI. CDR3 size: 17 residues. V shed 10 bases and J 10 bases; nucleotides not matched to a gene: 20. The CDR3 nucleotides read TGTGCCACCGGAACTAGCGGGGGGCCCTCTCGGAACACGGAGCAGTTCTTC. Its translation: CATGTSGGPSRNTEQFF.

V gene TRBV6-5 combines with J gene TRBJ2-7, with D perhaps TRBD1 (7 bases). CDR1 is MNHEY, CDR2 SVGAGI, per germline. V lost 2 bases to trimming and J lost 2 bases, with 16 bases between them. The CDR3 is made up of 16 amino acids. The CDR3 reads CASSYPPGGNPYEQYF. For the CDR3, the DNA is TGTGCCAGCAGTTACCCACCAGGGGGGAATCCCTACGAGCAGTACTTC.

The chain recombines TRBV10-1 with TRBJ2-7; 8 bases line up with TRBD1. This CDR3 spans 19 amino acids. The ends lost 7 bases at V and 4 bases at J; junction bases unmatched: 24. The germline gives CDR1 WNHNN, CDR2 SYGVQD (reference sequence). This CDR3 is CASIPPPREPGQVAYEQYF. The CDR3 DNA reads TGCGCCAGCATCCCCCCACCTCGTGAACCGGGACAGGTAGCGTACGAGCAGTACTTC.

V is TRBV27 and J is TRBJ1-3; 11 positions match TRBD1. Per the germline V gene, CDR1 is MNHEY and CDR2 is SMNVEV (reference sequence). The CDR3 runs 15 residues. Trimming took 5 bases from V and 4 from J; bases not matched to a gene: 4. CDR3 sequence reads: CASSGQGAKGNTIYF. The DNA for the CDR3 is TGTGCCAGCAGTGGACAGGGGGCGAAAGGAAACACCATATATTTT.

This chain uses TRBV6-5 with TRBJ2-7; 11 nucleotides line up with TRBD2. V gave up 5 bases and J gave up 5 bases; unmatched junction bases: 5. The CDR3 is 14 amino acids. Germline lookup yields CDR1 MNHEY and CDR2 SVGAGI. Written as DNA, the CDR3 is TGTGCCAGCAGTACTAGCGGGAGTGGTAACGAGCAGTACTTC. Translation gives CASSTSGSGNEQYF.

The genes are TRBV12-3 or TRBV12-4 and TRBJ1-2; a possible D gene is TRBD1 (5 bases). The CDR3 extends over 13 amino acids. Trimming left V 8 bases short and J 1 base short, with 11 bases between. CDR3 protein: CASLGVNNYGYTF. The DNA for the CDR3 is TGTGCCAGCTTGGGGGTAAATAACTATGGCTACACCTTC.

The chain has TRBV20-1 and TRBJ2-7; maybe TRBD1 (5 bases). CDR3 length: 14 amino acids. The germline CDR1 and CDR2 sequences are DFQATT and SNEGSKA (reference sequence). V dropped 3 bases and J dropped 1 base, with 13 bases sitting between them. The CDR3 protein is CSASIQGMSYEQYF. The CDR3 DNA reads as TGCAGTGCTAGTATCCAGGGTATGTCCTACGAGCAGTACTTC.

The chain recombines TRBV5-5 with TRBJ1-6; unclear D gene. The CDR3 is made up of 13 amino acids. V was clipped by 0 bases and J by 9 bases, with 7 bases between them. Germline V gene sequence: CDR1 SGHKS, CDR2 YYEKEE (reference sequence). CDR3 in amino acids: CASSLEEFSPLHF. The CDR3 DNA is TGTGCCAGCAGCTTGGAGGAATTTTCACCCCTCCACTTT.

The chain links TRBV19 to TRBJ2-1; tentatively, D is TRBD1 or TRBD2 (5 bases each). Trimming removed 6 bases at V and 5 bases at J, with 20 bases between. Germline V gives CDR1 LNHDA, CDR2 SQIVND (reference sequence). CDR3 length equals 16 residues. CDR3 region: CASRRHGANNNNEQFF. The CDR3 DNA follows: TGTGCCAGTAGGCGACACGGGGCTAACAACAACAATGAGCAGTTCTTC.

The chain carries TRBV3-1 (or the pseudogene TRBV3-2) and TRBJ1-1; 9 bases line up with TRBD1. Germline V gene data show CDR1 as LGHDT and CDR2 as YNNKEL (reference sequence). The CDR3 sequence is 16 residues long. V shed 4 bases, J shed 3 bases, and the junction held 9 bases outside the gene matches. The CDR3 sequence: CASSPNRGQFDTEAFF. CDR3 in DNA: TGTGCCAGCAGCCCTAACAGGGGGCAATTCGACACTGAAGCTTTCTTT.

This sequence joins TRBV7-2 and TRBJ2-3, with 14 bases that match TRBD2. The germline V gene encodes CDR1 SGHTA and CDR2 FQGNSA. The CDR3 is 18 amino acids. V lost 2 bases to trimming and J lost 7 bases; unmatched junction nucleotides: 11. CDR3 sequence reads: CASSLKTSGGAYIYTQYF. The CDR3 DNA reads TGTGCCAGCAGCTTAAAGACTAGCGGGGGGGCATACATCTATACGCAGTATTTT.

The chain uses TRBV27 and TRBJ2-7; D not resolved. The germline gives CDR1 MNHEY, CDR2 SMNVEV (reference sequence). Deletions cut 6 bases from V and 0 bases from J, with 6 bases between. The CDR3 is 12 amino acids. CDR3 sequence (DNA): TGTGCCAGCAGCGGGCTCTCCTACGAGCAGTACTTC. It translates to CASSGLSYEQYF.

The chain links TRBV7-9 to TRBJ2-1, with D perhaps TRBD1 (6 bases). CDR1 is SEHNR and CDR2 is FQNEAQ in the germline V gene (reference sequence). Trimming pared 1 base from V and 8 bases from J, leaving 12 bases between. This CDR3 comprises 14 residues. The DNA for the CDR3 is TGTGCCAGCAGCTTAGTAGGGGGTATGGATGAGCAGTTCTTC. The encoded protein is CASSLVGGMDEQFF.

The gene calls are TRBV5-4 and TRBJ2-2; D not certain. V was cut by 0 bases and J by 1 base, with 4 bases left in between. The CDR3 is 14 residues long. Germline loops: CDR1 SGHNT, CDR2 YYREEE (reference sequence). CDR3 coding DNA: TGTGCCAGCAGCTTGGACAGGAACACCGGGGAGCTGTTTTTT. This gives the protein CASSLDRNTGELFF. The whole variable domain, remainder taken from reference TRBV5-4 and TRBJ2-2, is ETGVTQSPTHLIKTRGQQVTLRCSSQSGHNTVSWYQQALGQGPQFIFQYYREEENGRGNFPPRFSGLQFPNYSSELNVNALELDDSALYLCASSLDRNTGELFFGEGSRLTVL.

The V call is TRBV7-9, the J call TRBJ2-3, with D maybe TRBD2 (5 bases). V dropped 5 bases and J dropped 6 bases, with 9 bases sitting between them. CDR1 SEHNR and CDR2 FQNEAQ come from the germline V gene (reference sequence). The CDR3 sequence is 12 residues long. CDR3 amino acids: CASSREGDTQYF. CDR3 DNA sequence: TGTGCCAGCAGCCGGGAAGGGGATACGCAGTATTTT.

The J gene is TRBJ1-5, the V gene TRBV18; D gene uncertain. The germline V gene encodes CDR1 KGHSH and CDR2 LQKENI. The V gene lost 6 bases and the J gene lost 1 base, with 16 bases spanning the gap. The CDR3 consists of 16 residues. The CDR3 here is CASSPGVFGSNQPQHF. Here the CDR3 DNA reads TGTGCCAGCTCCCCCGGGGTGTTCGGAAGCAATCAGCCCCAGCATTTT.